Listed below are T cell receptor beta chains from one sample, sequenced in a study of OX40 agonist ivuxolimab in advanced cancers. Assay: immunoSEQ multiplex PCR; the TCRdb copy retains only in-frame clones and omits some. In the table there are more than 80,000 clones, 90% of which are singletons. The specimen was CD4+ or CD8+ T cells sorted from blood, collected in a trial of the OX40 agonist ivuxolimab. These receptors were collected from an adult with an advanced solid tumor such as melanoma, head and neck, liver or kidney cancer. Both conserved end residues are part of each CDR3. Each record gives: V gene, J gene, D gene, clone size, CDR3 protein, CDR3 DNA. D genes are given only for firm matches. Expanded clones are given a class, and other clones once, few, many or no size at all.

V: TRBV5-6; J: TRBJ1-2; D: NA; size: NA; CDR3: CASSLRREGAYGYTF; DNA: TGTGCCAGCAGCTTGAGGAGGGAGGGAGCCTATGGCTACACCTTC
V: TRBV7-2; J: TRBJ1-2; D: TRBD1; size: NA; CDR3: CASSLGQGYGYTF; DNA: TGTGCCAGCAGTTTGGGACAGGGGTATGGCTACACCTTC
V: TRBV27; J: TRBJ2-2; D: NA; size: once; CDR3: CASSLFRVNTGELFF; DNA: TGTGCCAGCAGTTTATTTCGGGTGAACACCGGGGAGCTGTTTTTT
V: TRBV30; J: TRBJ1-6; D: NA; size: NA; CDR3: CAWRWGVDSPLHF; DNA: TGTGCCTGGAGGTGGGGGGTTGATTCACCCCTCCACTTT
V: TRBV9; J: TRBJ2-4; D: NA; size: NA; CDR3: CASSGGGGKNIQYF; DNA: TGTGCCAGCAGCGGCGGGGGCGGCAAAAACATTCAGTACTTC
V: TRBV4-2; J: TRBJ2-1; D: NA; size: NA; CDR3: CASSLSDSLPEQFF; DNA: TGTGCCAGCAGCCTTTCGGACAGCCTCCCGGAGCAGTTCTTC
V: TRBV4-3; J: TRBJ2-1; D: NA; size: NA; CDR3: CASSQDLRGASNNEQFF; DNA: TGCGCCAGCAGCCAAGATCTCCGGGGAGCATCGAACAATGAGCAGTTCTTC
V: TRBV7-3; J: TRBJ2-1; D: TRBD2; size: NA; CDR3: CASSPPYSGGAGGEQFF; DNA: TGTGCCAGCAGCCCGCCCTACAGCGGGGGGGCCGGGGGTGAGCAGTTCTTC
V: TRBV20-1; J: TRBJ1-1; D: TRBD1; size: NA; CDR3: CSARRDSEAFF; DNA: TGCAGTGCTAGAAGGGACAGTGAAGCTTTCTTT
V: TRBV7-3; J: TRBJ2-1; D: NA; size: NA; CDR3: CASSLDWALFDEQFF; DNA: TGTGCCAGCAGCCTCGACTGGGCCCTCTTCGATGAGCAGTTCTTC
V: TRBV28; J: TRBJ2-3; D: TRBD1; size: NA; CDR3: CASSGLQGAGDTQYF; DNA: TGTGCCAGCAGTGGGTTACAGGGGGCGGGTGATACGCAGTATTTT
V: TRBV6-5; J: TRBJ1-3; D: NA; size: NA; CDR3: CASRGSGNTIYF; DNA: TGTGCCAGCAGGGGGTCTGGAAACACCATATATTTT
V: TRBV18; J: TRBJ2-2; D: NA; size: NA; CDR3: CASSPRTVNTGELFF; DNA: TGTGCCAGCTCACCCCGGACAGTGAACACCGGGGAGCTGTTTTTT
V: TRBV6-5; J: TRBJ2-7; D: TRBD1; size: NA; CDR3: CASSSRDRGPYEQYF; DNA: TGTGCCAGCAGTTCCCGGGACAGGGGGCCCTACGAGCAGTACTTC
V: TRBV30; J: TRBJ1-3; D: NA; size: NA; CDR3: CAWSVAVGNTIYF; DNA: TGTGCCTGGAGTGTAGCAGTCGGGAACACCATATATTTT
V: TRBV7-2; J: TRBJ1-2; D: TRBD1; size: NA; CDR3: CASSPTVTGVNGYTF; DNA: TGTGCCAGCAGCCCAACTGTGACAGGGGTGAATGGCTACACCTTC
V: TRBV7-6; J: TRBJ2-1; D: NA; size: NA; CDR3: CASSLGGGRSSYNEQFF; DNA: TGTGCCAGCAGCTTAGGCGGGGGCCGAAGCTCCTACAATGAGCAGTTCTTC
V: TRBV30; J: TRBJ2-7; D: TRBD1; size: NA; CDR3: CAWSVALGQGIYEQYF; DNA: TGTGCCTGGAGTGTAGCGTTAGGACAGGGTATCTACGAGCAGTACTTC
V: TRBV2; J: TRBJ1-5; D: NA; size: NA; CDR3: CASSSLTSYSNQPQHF; DNA: TGTGCCAGCAGTTCTCTAACAAGTTATAGCAATCAGCCCCAGCATTTT
V: TRBV4-1; J: TRBJ2-4; D: TRBD2; size: once; CDR3: CASSLIGSSGGNKNIQYF; DNA: TGCGCCAGCAGCCTTATTGGGAGCAGCGGGGGGAACAAAAACATTCAGTACTTC
V: TRBV18; J: TRBJ1-1; D: NA; size: NA; CDR3: CASSPGQPNTEAFF; DNA: TGTGCCAGCTCACCAGGACAGCCGAACACTGAAGCTTTCTTT
V: TRBV6-5; J: TRBJ1-5; D: NA; size: NA; CDR3: CASSRGLAGQPQHF; DNA: TGTGCCAGCAGTCGAGGATTGGCGGGGCAGCCCCAGCATTTT
V: TRBV30; J: TRBJ1-6; D: TRBD1; size: NA; CDR3: CAWGGQGIGSPLHF; DNA: TGTGCCTGGGGGGGACAGGGGATAGGTTCACCCCTCCACTTT
V: TRBV6-4; J: TRBJ2-1; D: NA; size: NA; CDR3: CASSEWGDYNEQFF; DNA: TGTGCCAGCAGTGAATGGGGAGACTACAATGAGCAGTTCTTC
V: TRBV18; J: TRBJ2-2; D: NA; size: once; CDR3: CASSPNTGELFF; DNA: TGTGCCAGCTCACCTAACACCGGGGAGCTGTTTTTT
V: TRBV27; J: TRBJ2-6; D: NA; size: NA; CDR3: CASSTTSGANVLTF; DNA: TGTGCCAGCAGTACGACCTCTGGGGCCAACGTCCTGACTTTC
V: TRBV28; J: TRBJ1-4; D: NA; size: NA; CDR3: CASRLDSNEKLFF; DNA: TGTGCCAGCAGACTAGACAGTAATGAAAAACTGTTTTTT
V: TRBV6-5; J: TRBJ2-3; D: TRBD2; size: NA; CDR3: CASSYSIGGGIDTQYF; DNA: TGTGCCAGCAGTTACTCGATCGGCGGGGGTATCGATACGCAGTATTTT
V: TRBV5-1; J: TRBJ1-4; D: TRBD1; size: NA; CDR3: CASSLGGQGNEKLFF; DNA: TGCGCCAGCAGCTTGGGGGGACAGGGGAATGAAAAACTGTTTTTT
V: TRBV5-1; J: TRBJ2-1; D: NA; size: NA; CDR3: CASSLEGGSYNEQFF; DNA: TGCGCCAGCAGCTTAGAAGGGGGCTCCTACAATGAGCAGTTCTTC
V: TRBV2; J: TRBJ2-2; D: NA; size: NA; CDR3: CASKFGAPTNTGELFF; DNA: TGTGCCAGCAAATTCGGGGCTCCCACGAACACCGGGGAGCTGTTTTTT
V: TRBV7-9; J: TRBJ1-6; D: NA; size: NA; CDR3: CASSLRFSGGIGSPLHF; DNA: TGTGCCAGCAGCTTACGGTTTTCGGGGGGAATTGGGTCACCCCTCCACTTT
V: TRBV27; J: TRBJ1-2; D: TRBD1; size: NA; CDR3: CASSSPGTGGYGYTF; DNA: TGTGCCAGCAGTTCCCCCGGGACAGGGGGCTATGGCTACACCTTC
V: TRBV28; J: TRBJ2-3; D: TRBD2; size: once; CDR3: CASSSLAGAGDTQYF; DNA: TGTGCCAGCAGTTCGCTAGCGGGGGCAGGAGATACGCAGTATTTT